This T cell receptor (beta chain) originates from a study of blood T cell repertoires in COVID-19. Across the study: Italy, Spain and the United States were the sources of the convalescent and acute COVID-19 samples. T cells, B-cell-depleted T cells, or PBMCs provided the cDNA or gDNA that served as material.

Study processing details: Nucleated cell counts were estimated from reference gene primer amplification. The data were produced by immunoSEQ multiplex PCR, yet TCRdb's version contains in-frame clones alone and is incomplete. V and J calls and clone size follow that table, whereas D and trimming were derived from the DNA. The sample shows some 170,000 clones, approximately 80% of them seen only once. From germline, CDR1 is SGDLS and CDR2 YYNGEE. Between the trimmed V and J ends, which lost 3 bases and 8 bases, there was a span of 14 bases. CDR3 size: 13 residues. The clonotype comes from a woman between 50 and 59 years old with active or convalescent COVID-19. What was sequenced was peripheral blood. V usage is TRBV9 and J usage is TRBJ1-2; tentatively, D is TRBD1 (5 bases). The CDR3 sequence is CASSAGGAGGYTF. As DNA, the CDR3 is TGTGCCAGCAGCGCCGGAGGGGCAGGGGGCTACACCTTC.